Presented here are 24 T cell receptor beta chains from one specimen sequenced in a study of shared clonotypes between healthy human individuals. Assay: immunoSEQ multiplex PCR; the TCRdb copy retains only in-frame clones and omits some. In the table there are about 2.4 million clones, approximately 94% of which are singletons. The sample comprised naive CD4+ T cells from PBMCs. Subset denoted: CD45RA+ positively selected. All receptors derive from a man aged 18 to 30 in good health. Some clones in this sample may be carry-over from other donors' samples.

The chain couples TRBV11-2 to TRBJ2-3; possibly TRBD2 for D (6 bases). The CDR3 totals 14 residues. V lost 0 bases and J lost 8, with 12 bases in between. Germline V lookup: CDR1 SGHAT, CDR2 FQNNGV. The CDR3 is CASSLELAQGTQYF. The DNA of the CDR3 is TGTGCCAGCAGCTTAGAACTAGCCCAGGGTACGCAGTATTTT.

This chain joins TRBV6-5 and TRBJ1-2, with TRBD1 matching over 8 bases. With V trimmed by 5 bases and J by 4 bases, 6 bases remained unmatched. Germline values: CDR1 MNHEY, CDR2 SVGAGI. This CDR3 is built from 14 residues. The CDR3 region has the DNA TGTGCCAGCAGTACACGACAGGGGATCTATGGCTACACCTTC. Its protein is CASSTRQGIYGYTF.

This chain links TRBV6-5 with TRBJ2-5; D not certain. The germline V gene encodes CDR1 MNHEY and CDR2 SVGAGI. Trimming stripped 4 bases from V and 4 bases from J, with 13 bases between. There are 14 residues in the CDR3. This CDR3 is CASSLGIRGETQYF. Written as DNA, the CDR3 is TGTGCCAGCAGTTTGGGAATACGCGGAGAGACCCAGTACTTC.

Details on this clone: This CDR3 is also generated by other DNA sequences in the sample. This CDR3 reads CAISGSANTGELFF. Here the CDR3 DNA reads TGTGCCATCAGTGGGTCCGCGAACACCGGGGAGCTGTTTTTT. V gene TRBV10-3 combines with J gene TRBJ2-2, with D hard to call. The CDR3 is 14 residues long. Germline assignment: CDR1 ENHRY and CDR2 SYGVKD. V was trimmed by 4 bases and J by 0 bases, leaving 6 bases between them.

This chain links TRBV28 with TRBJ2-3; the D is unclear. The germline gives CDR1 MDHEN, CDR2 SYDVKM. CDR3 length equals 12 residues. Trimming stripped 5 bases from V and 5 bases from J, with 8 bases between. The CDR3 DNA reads TGTGCCAGCAGTCTTCAGTTAGATACGCAGTATTTT. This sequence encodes CASSLQLDTQYF.

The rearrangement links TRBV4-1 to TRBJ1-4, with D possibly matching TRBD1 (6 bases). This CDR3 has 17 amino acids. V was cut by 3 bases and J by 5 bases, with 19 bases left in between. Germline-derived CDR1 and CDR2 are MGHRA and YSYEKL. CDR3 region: CASSQGGLGALNEKLFF. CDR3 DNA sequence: TGCGCCAGCAGCCAGGGGGGTTTGGGGGCGTTGAATGAAAAACTGTTTTTT.

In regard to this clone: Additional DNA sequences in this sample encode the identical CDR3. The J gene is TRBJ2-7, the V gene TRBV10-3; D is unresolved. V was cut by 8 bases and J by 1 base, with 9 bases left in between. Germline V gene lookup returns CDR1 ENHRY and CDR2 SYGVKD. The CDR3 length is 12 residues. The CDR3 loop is CAIRTGSYEQYF. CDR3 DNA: TGTGCCATCCGGACGGGTTCCTACGAGCAGTACTTC.

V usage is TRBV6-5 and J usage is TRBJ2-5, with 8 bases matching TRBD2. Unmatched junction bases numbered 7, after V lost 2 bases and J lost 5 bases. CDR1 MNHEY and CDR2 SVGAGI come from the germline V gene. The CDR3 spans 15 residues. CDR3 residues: CASSYRSREGETQYF. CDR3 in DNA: TGTGCCAGCAGTTACCGGAGCCGGGAGGGGGAGACCCAGTACTTC.

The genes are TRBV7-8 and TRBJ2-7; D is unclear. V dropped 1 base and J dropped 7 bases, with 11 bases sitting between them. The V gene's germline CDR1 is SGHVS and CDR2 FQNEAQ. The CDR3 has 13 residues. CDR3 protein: CASSLEGLGEQYF. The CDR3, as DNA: TGTGCCAGCAGCTTAGAAGGGCTAGGAGAGCAGTACTTC.

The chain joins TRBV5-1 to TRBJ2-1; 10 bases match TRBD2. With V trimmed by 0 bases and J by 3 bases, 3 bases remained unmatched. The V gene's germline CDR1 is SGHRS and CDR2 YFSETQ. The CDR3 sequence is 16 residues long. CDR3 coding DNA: TGCGCCAGCAGCTTGGATATAGCGGGAGGCTACAATGAGCAGTTCTTC. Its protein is CASSLDIAGGYNEQFF.

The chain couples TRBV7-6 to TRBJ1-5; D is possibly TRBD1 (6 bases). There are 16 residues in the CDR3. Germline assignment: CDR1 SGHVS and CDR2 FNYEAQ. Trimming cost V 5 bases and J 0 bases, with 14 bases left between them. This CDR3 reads CASSATGTNSNQPQHF. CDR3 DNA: TGTGCCAGCAGCGCGACCGGGACAAATAGCAATCAGCCCCAGCATTTT.

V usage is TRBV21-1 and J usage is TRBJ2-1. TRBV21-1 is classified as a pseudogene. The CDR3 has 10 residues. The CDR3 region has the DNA TGTGCCAGCAGCACCCATGAGCAGTTCTTC. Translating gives CASSTHEQFF.

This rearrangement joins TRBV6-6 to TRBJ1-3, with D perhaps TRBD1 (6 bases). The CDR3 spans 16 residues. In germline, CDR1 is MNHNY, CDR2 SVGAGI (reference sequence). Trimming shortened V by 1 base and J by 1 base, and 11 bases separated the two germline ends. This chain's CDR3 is CASSYLQGSSGNTIYF. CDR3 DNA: TGTGCCAGCAGTTACTTACAGGGCTCTTCTGGAAACACCATATATTTT.

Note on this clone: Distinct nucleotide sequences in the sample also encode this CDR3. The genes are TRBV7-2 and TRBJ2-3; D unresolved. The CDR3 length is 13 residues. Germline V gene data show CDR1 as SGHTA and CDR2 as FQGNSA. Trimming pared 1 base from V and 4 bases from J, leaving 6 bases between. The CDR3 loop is CASSLVAPDTQYF. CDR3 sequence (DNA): TGTGCCAGCAGCTTAGTGGCCCCAGATACGCAGTATTTT.

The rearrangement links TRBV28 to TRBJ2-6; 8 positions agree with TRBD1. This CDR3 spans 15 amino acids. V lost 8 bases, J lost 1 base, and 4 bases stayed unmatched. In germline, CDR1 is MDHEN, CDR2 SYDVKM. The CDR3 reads CASGTGPSGANVLTF. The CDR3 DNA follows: TGTGCCAGCGGGACAGGTCCGTCTGGGGCCAACGTCCTGACTTTC.

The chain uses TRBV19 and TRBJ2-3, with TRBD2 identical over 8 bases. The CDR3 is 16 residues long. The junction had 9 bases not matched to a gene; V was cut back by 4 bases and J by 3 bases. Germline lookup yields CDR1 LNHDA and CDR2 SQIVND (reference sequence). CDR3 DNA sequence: TGTGCCAGTAGTAGAGGGACTAGAAGGTGGACAGATACGCAGTATTTT. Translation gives CASSRGTRRWTDTQYF.

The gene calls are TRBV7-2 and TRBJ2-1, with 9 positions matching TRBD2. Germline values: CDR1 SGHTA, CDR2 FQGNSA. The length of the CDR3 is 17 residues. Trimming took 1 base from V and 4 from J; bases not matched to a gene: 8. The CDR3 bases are TGTGCCAGCAGCTTAGGATGGCCTAGCGGGATATACAATGAGCAGTTCTTC. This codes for CASSLGWPSGIYNEQFF.

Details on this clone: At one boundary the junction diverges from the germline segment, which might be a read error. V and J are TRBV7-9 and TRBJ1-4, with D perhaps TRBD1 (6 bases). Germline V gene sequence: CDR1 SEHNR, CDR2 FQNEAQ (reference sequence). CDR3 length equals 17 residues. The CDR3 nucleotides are TGTGCCAGCAGCATAGCCGCACGACAGGCAATTAATGAAAAACTGTTTTTT. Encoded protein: CASSIAARQAINEKLFF.

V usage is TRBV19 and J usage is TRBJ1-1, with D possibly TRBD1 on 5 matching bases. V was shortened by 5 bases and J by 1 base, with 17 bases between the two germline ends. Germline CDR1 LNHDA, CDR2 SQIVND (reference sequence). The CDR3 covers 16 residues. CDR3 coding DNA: TGTGCCAGTAGTTCCATAGGCGCGGGGGGGAACACTGAAGCTTTCTTT. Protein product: CASSSIGAGGNTEAFF.

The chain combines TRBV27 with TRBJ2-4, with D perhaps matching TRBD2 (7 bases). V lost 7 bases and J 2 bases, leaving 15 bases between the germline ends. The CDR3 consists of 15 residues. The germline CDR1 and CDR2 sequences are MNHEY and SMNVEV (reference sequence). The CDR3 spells CASKEGGLTKNIQYF. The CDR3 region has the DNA TGTGCCAGCAAGGAAGGGGGACTAACCAAAAACATTCAGTACTTC.

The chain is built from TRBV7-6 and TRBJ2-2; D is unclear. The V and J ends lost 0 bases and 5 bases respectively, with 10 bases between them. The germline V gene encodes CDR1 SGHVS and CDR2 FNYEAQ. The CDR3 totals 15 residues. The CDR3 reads CASSLAERSTGELFF. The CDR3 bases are TGTGCCAGCAGCTTAGCGGAAAGGTCAACCGGGGAGCTGTTTTTT.

In nucleotides, the CDR3 is TGTGCCACGCAGCCGGGACGCCAGGGTACGCAGTATTTT. This sequence encodes CATQPGRQGTQYF. The gene calls are TRBV6-6 and TRBJ2-3, with D possibly being TRBD1 or TRBD2 (5 bases each). Germline-derived CDR1 and CDR2 are MNHNY and SVGAGI (reference sequence). The CDR3 extends over 13 amino acids. V lost 10 bases and J lost 8, with 19 bases in between.

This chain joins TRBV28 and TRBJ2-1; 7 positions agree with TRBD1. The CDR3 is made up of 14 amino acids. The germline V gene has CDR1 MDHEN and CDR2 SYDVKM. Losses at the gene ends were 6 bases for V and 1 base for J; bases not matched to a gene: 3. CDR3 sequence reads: CASRQGISYNEQFF. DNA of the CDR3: TGTGCCAGCAGACAGGGGATATCCTACAATGAGCAGTTCTTC.

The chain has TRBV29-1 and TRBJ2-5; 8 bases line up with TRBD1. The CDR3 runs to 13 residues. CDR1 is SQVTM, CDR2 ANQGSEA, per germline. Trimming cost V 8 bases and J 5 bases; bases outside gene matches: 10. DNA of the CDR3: TGCAGCCACCATACGTACAGGGGGGAGACCCAGTACTTC. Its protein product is CSHHTYRGETQYF. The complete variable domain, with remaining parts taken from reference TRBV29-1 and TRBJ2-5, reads SAVISQKPSRDICQRGTSLTIQCQVDSQVTMMFWYRQQPGQSLTLIATANQGSEATYESGFVIDKFPISRPNLTFSTLTVSNMSPEDSSIYLCSHHTYRGETQYFGPGTRLLVL.